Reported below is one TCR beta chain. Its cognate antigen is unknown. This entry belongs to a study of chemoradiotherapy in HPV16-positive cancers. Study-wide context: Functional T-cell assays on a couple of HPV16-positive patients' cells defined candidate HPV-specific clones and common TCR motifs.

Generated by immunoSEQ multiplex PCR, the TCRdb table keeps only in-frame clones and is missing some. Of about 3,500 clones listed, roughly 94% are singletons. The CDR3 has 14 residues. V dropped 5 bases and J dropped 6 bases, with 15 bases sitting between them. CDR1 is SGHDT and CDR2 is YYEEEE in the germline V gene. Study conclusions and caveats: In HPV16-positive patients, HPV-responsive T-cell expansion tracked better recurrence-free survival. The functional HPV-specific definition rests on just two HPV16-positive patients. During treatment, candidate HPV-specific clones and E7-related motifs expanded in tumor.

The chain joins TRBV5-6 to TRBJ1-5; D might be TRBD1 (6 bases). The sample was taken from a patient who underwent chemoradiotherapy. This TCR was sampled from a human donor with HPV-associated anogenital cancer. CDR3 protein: CASSLMGATQPQHF. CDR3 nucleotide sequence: TGTGCCAGCAGTCTAATGGGGGCAACTCAGCCCCAGCATTTT.